These T cell receptor beta chains were read from a single sample in a study of shared clonotypes between healthy human individuals. Sequencing was performed with immunoSEQ multiplex PCR; in TCRdb, only in-frame clones are kept and a portion is missing. The table lists hundreds of thousands of clones, 80% to 95% of them singletons. Specimen: naive CD8+ T cells sorted from blood. These TCRs come from a man younger than 45 in good health. Each CDR3 is given with its conserved first and last residue.

v_gene: TRBV13
j_gene: TRBJ2-3
CDR3aa: CASSSGGGQEYF

v_gene: TRBV5-6
j_gene: TRBJ1-4
CDR3aa: CASSLGASPGGLFF

v_gene: TRBV18
j_gene: TRBJ1-2
CDR3aa: CASSPLGTDDGYTF

v_gene: TRBV4-3
j_gene: TRBJ2-7
CDR3aa: CASSQRHPGAYEQYF

v_gene: TRBV11-1
j_gene: TRBJ2-2
CDR3aa: CASSRDRGTGELFF

v_gene: TRBV9
j_gene: TRBJ2-2
CDR3aa: CASSVAYIGELFF

v_gene: TRBV7-8
j_gene: TRBJ2-7
CDR3aa: CASSWTVTPYEQYF

v_gene: TRBV27
j_gene: TRBJ2-7
CDR3aa: CASSYRAAAYEQYF

v_gene: TRBV11-2
j_gene: TRBJ2-1
CDR3aa: CASSPDRESYNEQFF

v_gene: TRBV19
j_gene: TRBJ1-2
CDR3aa: CASKSSAYYGYTF

v_gene: TRBV14
j_gene: TRBJ2-1
CDR3aa: CASSQGRGSSYNEQFF

v_gene: TRBV27
j_gene: TRBJ2-4
CDR3aa: CASSPTSGIENIQYF

v_gene: TRBV13
j_gene: TRBJ2-7
CDR3aa: CASSEQVSYEQYF

v_gene: TRBV9
j_gene: TRBJ2-5
CDR3aa: CASSPGGGRVETQYF

v_gene: TRBV27
j_gene: TRBJ2-7
CDR3aa: CASSQAYEQYF

v_gene: TRBV4-1
j_gene: TRBJ1-5
CDR3aa: CASSQNRDSNQPQHF

v_gene: TRBV29-1
j_gene: TRBJ2-1
CDR3aa: CSVWTSGSLSSYNEQFF

v_gene: TRBV27
j_gene: TRBJ2-5
CDR3aa: CASSFLPGQGQETQYF